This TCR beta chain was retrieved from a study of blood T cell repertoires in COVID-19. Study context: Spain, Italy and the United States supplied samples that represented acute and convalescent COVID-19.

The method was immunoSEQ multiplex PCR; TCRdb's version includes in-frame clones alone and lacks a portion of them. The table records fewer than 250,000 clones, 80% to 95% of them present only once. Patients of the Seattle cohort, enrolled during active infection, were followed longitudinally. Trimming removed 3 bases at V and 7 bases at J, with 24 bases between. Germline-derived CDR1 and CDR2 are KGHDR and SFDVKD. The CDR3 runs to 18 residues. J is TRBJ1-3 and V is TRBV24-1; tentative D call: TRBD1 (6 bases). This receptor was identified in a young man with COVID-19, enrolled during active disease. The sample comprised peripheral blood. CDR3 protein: CATSDISPDSIVGNTIYF. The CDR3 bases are TGTGCCACCAGTGATATCTCCCCGGACAGTATCGTCGGGAACACCATATATTTT.